This T cell receptor beta chain is from a study of cytomegalovirus exposure and HLA in healthy donors. CDR1 and CDR2 from the germline V gene are LNHDA and SQIVND (reference sequence). Trimming pared 1 base from V and 6 bases from J, leaving 10 bases between. This CDR3 has 14 residues. The PCR used 60 Vbeta and 13 Jbeta primers. The method was immunoSEQ multiplex PCR; TCRdb's version includes in-frame clones alone and lacks a portion of them. The table lists more than 80,000 clones, over 60% of them singletons. The TCR sequence derives from a human donor in good health. The chain has TRBV19 and TRBJ1-5; a possible D gene is TRBD1 (6 bases). The sequenced sample consisted of PBMCs. The CDR3 here is CASSIAGEGQPQHF. The CDR3 coding sequence is TGTGCCAGTAGTATAGCAGGGGAAGGTCAGCCCCAGCATTTT.